This T cell receptor beta chain was identified in a study of blood T cells in healthy people across ages. Study-wide points: Diversity estimates from one million T cells were considered underestimates. Getting older went along with TCR beta diversity per million T cells dropping roughly linearly. Conclusively comparing naive with antigen-experienced cells was impossible with unsorted PBMCs.

This CDR3 is built from 13 residues. Looked up from germline, CDR1 is SEHNR and CDR2 is FQNEAQ (reference sequence). V lost 5 bases to trimming and J lost 6 bases, with 13 bases between them. Per sample, extraction of total RNA gave at least 5 micrograms in every case. For the second PCR, which ran for roughly 6 to 12 cycles, a sample-barcoded 5' primer and a J-beta primer mix were used. TCRdb re-analysed the 5' RACE reads in MiXCR, keeping a single row per CDR3 protein. Of roughly 1,700,000 distinct CDR3 sequences listed, 28% are singletons. This clonotype has just a few counts. The antigen remains undetermined.

The sample consisted of blood. The TCR sequence derives from a woman in her twenties or thirties in good health. This chain links TRBV7-9 with TRBJ1-1; no firm D call. The CDR3 is CASSPPGVPEAFF. In nucleotides, the CDR3 is TGTGCCAGCAGCCCCCCCGGAGTGCCTGAAGCTTTCTTT.